Each of the 8 T cell receptor beta chains below was sequenced from the same sample in a study of graft-versus-host responses after intestinal transplantation. Lymphocytes (intraepithelial and lamina propria) were released by processing the graft tissue. This table comes from immunoSEQ multiplex PCR, and its TCRdb copy is limited to in-frame clones, with some not included. Among some 40,000 clones, around 90% were seen once, and the ten largest hold roughly 18%. The specimen comprised ileum tissue, sampled around 190 days after intestinal transplant. The source is a human patient who received an intestinal transplant, so some T cells may come from the graft donor.

The rearrangement links TRBV4-1 to TRBJ2-2, with a tentative D call TRBD1 (5 bases). The V end was cut by 5 bases, the J end by 3 bases, with 13 bases between. Germline values: CDR1 MGHRA, CDR2 YSYEKL. This CDR3 is built from 15 residues. The CDR3 coding sequence is TGCGCCAGCAGCAACAAGCAGGGTTACACCGGGGAGCTGTTTTTT. Translating it yields CASSNKQGYTGELFF.

The V call is TRBV27, the J call TRBJ1-4; D possibly corresponds to TRBD1 (5 bases). The CDR3 has 14 residues. Germline V gene data show CDR1 as MNHEY and CDR2 as SMNVEV (reference sequence). Trimming took off 2 bases at V and 8 bases at J, with 12 bases between the two ends. This chain's CDR3 is CASSLQGFREKLFF. The CDR3 nucleotides read TGTGCCAGCAGTTTACAGGGCTTTAGAGAAAAACTGTTTTTT.

In its sample, this clone was seen once. The V gene is TRBV28, the J gene TRBJ1-3; D is unclear. The CDR3 extends over 18 amino acids. CDR1 MDHEN and CDR2 SYDVKM come from the germline V gene. Trimming pared 5 bases from V and 0 bases from J, leaving 20 bases between. DNA of the CDR3: TGTGCCAGCAGTAGTATTCCGGTGAGGTCGTACTCTGGAAACACCATATATTTT. Residues: CASSSIPVRSYSGNTIYF. Looking up the rest from reference TRBV28 and TRBJ1-3 gives the full variable domain: DVKVTQSSRYLVKRTGEKVFLECVQDMDHENMFWYRQDPGLGLRLIYFSYDVKMKEKGDIPEGYSVSREKKERFSLILESASTNQTSMYLCASSSIPVRSYSGNTIYFGEGSWLTVV.

This clone was found once. V usage is TRBV19 and J usage is TRBJ2-5, with a weak D call TRBD2 (5 bases). The CDR3 runs to 17 residues. V shed 2 bases and J shed 4 bases, with 20 bases lying between them. CDR1 and CDR2 from the germline V gene are LNHDA and SQIVND (reference sequence). CDR3 region: CASSIRWGDLRTETQYF. The CDR3, as DNA: TGTGCCAGTAGTATACGGTGGGGAGATCTCCGAACAGAGACCCAGTACTTC.

V gene TRBV7-9 combines with J gene TRBJ2-1; D remains unclear. Trimming took 2 bases from V and 0 from J, leaving 11 bases between them. The CDR3 has 16 residues. Germline loops: CDR1 SEHNR, CDR2 FQNEAQ (reference sequence). CDR3 sequence (DNA): TGTGCCAGCAGCTTAACCCCGTCGAGCTCCTACAATGAGCAGTTCTTC. Its protein is CASSLTPSSSYNEQFF.

This rearrangement joins TRBV19 to TRBJ1-4, with a weak D call TRBD1 (5 bases). The V and J ends lost 2 bases and 8 bases respectively, with 6 bases between them. The CDR3 is 12 residues long. CDR1 and CDR2 from the germline V gene are LNHDA and SQIVND (reference sequence). The CDR3 DNA follows: TGTGCCAGTAGTATAAGGGGCGAAAAACTGTTTTTT. This codes for CASSIRGEKLFF.

V is TRBV6-5 and J is TRBJ1-2; no firm D call. The CDR3 covers 12 residues. The V gene lost 8 bases and the J gene lost 12 bases, with 19 bases spanning the gap. The germline V gene has CDR1 MNHEY and CDR2 SVGAGI. The CDR3 nucleotides read TGTGCCAGCGGATTCTCTTCCCGGGCGGACACCTTC. It yields the protein CASGFSSRADTF.

The V call is TRBV18, the J call TRBJ2-2; no firm D call. CDR3 size: 12 residues. CDR1 KGHSH and CDR2 LQKENI come from the germline V gene. V was clipped by 3 bases and J by 9 bases, with 8 bases between them. CDR3 sequence reads: CASSPSSWELFF. CDR3 in DNA: TGTGCCAGCTCACCTTCAAGCTGGGAGCTGTTTTTT.